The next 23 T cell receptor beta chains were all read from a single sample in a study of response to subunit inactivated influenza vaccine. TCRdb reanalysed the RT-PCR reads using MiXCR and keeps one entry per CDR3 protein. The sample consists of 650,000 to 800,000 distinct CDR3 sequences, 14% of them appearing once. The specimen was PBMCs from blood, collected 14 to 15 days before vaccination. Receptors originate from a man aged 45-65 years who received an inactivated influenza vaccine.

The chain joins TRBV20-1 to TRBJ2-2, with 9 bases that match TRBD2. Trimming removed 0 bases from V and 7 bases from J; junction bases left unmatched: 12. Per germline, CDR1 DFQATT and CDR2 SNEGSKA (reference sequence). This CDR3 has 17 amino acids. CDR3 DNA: TGCAGTGCTAGAGATCGGGTTAGCGGGAGTTTGGTCGGGGAGCTGTTTTTT. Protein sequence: CSARDRVSGSLVGELFF.

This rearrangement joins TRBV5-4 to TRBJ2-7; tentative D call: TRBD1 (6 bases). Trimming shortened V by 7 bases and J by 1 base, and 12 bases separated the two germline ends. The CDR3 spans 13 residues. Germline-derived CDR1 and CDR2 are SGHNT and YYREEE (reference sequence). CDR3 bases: TGTGCCAGCCGAGGGGGAGAGTCCTACGAGCAGTACTTC. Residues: CASRGGESYEQYF.

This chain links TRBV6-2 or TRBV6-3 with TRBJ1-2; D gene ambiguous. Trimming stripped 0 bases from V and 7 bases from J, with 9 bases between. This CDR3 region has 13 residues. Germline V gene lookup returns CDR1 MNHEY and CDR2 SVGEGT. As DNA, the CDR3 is TGTGCCAGCAGTTACTCGAGGAAGGTTGGCTACACCTTC. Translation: CASSYSRKVGYTF.

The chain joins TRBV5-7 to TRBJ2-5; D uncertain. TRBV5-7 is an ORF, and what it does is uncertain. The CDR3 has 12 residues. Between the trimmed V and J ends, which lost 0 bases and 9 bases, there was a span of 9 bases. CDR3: CASSLVSNAQYF. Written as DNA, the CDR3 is TGTGCCAGCAGCTTGGTATCTAATGCCCAGTACTTC.

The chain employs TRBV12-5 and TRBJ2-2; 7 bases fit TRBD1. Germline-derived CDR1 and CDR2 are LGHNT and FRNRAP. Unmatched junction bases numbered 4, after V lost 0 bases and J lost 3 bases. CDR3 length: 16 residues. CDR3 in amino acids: CASGLVRGPDTGELFF. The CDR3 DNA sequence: TGTGCTAGTGGTTTGGTAAGGGGGCCAGACACCGGGGAGCTGTTTTTT.

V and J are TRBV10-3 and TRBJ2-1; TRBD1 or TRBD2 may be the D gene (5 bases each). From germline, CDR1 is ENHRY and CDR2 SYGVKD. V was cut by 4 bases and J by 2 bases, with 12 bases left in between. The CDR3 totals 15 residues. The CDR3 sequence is CAISAGTPTYNEQFF. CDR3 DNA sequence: TGTGCCATCAGTGCCGGGACCCCTACCTACAATGAGCAGTTCTTC.

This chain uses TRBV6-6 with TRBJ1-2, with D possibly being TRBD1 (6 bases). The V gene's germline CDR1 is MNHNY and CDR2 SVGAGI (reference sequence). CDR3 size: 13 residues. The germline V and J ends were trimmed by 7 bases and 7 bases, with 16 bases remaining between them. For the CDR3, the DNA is TGTGCCAGCACCGAGTCAGGGGTTGGTGGCTACACCTTC. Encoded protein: CASTESGVGGYTF.

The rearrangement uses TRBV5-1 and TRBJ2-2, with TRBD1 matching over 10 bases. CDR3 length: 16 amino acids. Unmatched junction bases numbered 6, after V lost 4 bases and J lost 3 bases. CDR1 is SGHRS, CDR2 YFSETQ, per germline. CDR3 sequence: CASSTDRGRDTGELFF. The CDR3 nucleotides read TGCGCCAGCAGCACCGACAGGGGGCGAGACACCGGGGAGCTGTTTTTT.

CDR3 in DNA: TGTGCCAGCAGCTTAGGGCCATTTCAGTTCTTC. Protein sequence: CASSLGPFQFF. The chain couples TRBV7-9 to TRBJ2-1; no firm D call. The CDR3 contains 11 residues. Trimming took 1 base from V and 13 from J, leaving 8 bases between them. Germline V gene data show CDR1 as SEHNR and CDR2 as FQNEAQ (reference sequence). Full variable domain (missing parts from reference TRBV7-9 and TRBJ2-1): DTGVSQNPRHKITKRGQNVTFRCDPISEHNRLYWYRQTLGQGPEFLTYFQNEAQLEKSRLLSDRFSAERPKGSFSTLEIQRTEQGDSAMYLCASSLGPFQFFGPGTRLTVL.

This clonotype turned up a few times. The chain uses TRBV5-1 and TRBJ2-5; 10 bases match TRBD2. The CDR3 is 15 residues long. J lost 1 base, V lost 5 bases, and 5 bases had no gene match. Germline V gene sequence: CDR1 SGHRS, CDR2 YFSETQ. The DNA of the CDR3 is TGCGCCAGCAGTCGAAGCGGGGGGGCCCAAGAGACCCAGTACTTC. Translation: CASSRSGGAQETQYF.

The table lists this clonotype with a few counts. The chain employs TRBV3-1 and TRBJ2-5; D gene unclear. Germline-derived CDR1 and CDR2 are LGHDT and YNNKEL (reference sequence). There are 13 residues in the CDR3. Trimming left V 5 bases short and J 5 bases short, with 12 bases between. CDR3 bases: TGTGCCAGCAGCGGACCCATGAGGGAGACCCAGTACTTC. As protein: CASSGPMRETQYF.

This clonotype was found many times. This chain's CDR3 is CASSQEPGAGYTF. Here the CDR3 DNA reads TGCGCCAGCAGCCAAGAGCCAGGGGCGGGCTACACCTTC. The rearrangement links TRBV4-3 to TRBJ1-2, with D perhaps TRBD1 (6 bases). This CDR3 is built from 13 residues. The germline V gene has CDR1 LGHNA and CDR2 YSLEER. V lost 0 bases and J lost 8, with 10 bases in between.

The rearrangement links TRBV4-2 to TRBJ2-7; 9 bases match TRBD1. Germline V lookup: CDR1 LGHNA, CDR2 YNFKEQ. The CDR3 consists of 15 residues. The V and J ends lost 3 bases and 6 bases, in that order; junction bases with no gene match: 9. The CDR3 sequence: CASSHDRDRVGEQYF. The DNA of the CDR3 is TGTGCCAGCAGCCACGACCGGGACAGGGTCGGCGAGCAGTACTTC.

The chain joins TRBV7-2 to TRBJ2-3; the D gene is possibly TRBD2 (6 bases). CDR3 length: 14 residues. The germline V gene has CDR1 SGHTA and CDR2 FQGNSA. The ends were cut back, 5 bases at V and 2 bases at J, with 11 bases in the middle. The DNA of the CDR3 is TGTGCCAGCAGCCGCGGGACCTTCACAGATACGCAGTATTTT. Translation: CASSRGTFTDTQYF.

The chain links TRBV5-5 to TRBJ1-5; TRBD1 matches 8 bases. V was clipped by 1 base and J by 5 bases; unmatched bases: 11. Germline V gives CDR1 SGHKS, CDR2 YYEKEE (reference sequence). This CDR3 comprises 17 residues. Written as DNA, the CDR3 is TGTGCCAGCAGCTTGTTTTTGGGACAGGCCCAAGATCAGCCCCAGCATTTT. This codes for CASSLFLGQAQDQPQHF. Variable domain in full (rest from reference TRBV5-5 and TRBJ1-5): DAGVTQSPTHLIKTRGQQVTLRCSPISGHKSVSWYQQVLGQGPQFIFQYYEKEERGRGNFPDRFSARQFPNYSSELNVNALLLGDSALYLCASSLFLGQAQDQPQHFGDGTRLSIL.

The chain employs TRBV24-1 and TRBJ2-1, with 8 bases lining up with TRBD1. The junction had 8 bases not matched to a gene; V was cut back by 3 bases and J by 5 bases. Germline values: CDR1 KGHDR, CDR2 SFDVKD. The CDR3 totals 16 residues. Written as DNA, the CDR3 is TGTGCCACCAGTGATCCCCCCGGGACAGGCAACAATGAGCAGTTCTTC. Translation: CATSDPPGTGNNEQFF.

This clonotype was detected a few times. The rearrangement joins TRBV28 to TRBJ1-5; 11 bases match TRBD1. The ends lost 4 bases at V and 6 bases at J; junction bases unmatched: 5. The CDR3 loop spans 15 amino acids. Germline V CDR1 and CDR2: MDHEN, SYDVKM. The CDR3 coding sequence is TGTGCCAGCAGTTCACCCGGGACAGGGGGTCAGCCCCAGCATTTT. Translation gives CASSSPGTGGQPQHF.

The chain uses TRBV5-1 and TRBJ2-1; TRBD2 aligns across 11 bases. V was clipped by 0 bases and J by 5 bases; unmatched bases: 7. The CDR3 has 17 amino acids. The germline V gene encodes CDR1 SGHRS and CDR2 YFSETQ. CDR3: CASSLVSGRAGNNEQFF. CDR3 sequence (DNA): TGCGCCAGCAGCTTGGTTAGCGGGAGGGCCGGGAACAATGAGCAGTTCTTC. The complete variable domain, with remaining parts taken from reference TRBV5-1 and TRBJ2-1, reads KAGVTQTPRYLIKTRGQQVTLSCSPISGHRSVSWYQQTPGQGLQFLFEYFSETQRNKGNFPGRFSGRQFSNSRSEMNVSTLELGDSALYLCASSLVSGRAGNNEQFFGPGTRLTVL.

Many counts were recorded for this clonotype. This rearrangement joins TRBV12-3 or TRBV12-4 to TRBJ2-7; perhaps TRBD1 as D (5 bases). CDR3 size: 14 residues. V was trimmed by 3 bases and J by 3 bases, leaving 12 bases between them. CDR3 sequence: CASSFIGEYYEQYF. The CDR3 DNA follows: TGTGCCAGCAGTTTTATAGGGGAATACTACGAGCAGTACTTC.

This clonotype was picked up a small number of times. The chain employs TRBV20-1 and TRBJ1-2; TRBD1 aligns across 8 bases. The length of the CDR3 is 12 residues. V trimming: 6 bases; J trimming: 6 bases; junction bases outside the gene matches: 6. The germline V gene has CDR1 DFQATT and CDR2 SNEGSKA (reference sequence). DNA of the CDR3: TGCAGTGCCGCGGACAGGGTTGATGGCTACACCTTC. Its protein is CSAADRVDGYTF.

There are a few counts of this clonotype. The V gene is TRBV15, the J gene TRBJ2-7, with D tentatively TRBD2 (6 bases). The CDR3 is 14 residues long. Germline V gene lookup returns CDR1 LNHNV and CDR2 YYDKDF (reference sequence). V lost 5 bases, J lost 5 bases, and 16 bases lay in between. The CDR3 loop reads CATSPRAGRNEQYF. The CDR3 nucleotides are TGTGCCACCAGCCCAAGAGCAGGGAGGAACGAGCAGTACTTC.

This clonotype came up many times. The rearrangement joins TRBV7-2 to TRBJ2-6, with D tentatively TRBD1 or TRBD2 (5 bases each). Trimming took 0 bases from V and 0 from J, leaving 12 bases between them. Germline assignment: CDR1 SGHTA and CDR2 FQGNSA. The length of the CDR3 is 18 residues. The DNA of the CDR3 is TGTGCCAGCAGCTTAGCACGGGACGGATTCTCTGGGGCCAACGTCCTGACTTTC. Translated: CASSLARDGFSGANVLTF.

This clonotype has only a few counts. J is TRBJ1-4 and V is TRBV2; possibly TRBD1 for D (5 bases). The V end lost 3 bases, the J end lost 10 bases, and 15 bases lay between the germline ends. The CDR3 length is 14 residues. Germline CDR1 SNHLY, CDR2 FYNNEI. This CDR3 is CASSEGRVGGKLFF. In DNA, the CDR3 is TGTGCCAGCAGTGAGGGCAGGGTCGGCGGAAAACTGTTTTTT.